Each of the 15 T cell receptor beta chains below was sequenced from the same sample in a study of blood T cell repertoires in COVID-19. TCRdb keeps only in-frame clones here, not all; method: immunoSEQ multiplex PCR. The sample comprises nearly 250,000 clones, about 80% of which are singletons, and 1.5% to 2% rests with the top ten. Sequenced: peripheral blood. The receptors shown here come from an elderly woman with acute or convalescent COVID-19.

The rearrangement joins TRBV10-3 to TRBJ2-5, with TRBD2 matching over 12 bases. The germline CDR1 and CDR2 sequences are ENHRY and SYGVKD. The CDR3 is 17 amino acids. V dropped 2 bases and J dropped 0; count of bases not matched to a gene: 4. The CDR3 region is CAISEARLAGDQETQYF. CDR3 coding DNA: TGTGCCATCAGTGAGGCCCGACTAGCGGGGGACCAAGAGACCCAGTACTTC.

This chain joins TRBV5-1 and TRBJ2-3; TRBD1 aligns across 11 bases. The CDR3 length is 14 residues. The V gene end was trimmed by 5 bases and the J gene end by 6 bases; junction bases not matched to a gene: 5. CDR1 is SGHRS, CDR2 YFSETQ, per germline. In DNA, the CDR3 is TGCGCCAGCAGTGGACAGGGGGCGTCGGATACGCAGTATTTT. Amino acids: CASSGQGASDTQYF.

CDR3 region: CASSLGQSSSYNSPLHF. Written as DNA, the CDR3 is TGTGCCAGCAGTTTGGGACAATCGAGCTCCTATAATTCACCCCTCCACTTT. The rearrangement links TRBV6-2 or TRBV6-3 to TRBJ1-6; D is perhaps TRBD1 (6 bases). V lost 4 bases, J lost 0 bases, and 13 bases lay in between. Germline V gene sequence: CDR1 MNHEY, CDR2 SVGEGT. The CDR3 loop spans 17 amino acids.

V usage is TRBV27 and J usage is TRBJ1-2; perhaps TRBD1 as D (6 bases). The V gene's germline CDR1 is MNHEY and CDR2 SMNVEV (reference sequence). CDR3 length: 15 amino acids. V was cut by 2 bases and J by 3 bases, with 13 bases left in between. The CDR3 region has the DNA TGTGCCAGCAGTTTAGAGGGGGGGGCCTACTATGGCTACACCTTC. Its protein product is CASSLEGGAYYGYTF.

The chain has TRBV5-3 and TRBJ2-3; D might be TRBD1 (6 bases). TRBV5-3 is an open reading frame, and its role is uncertain. The CDR3 loop spans 15 amino acids. V shed 2 bases and J shed 6 bases, with 16 bases lying between them. The CDR3 DNA sequence: TGTGCCAGAAGCTTTTGGGGGCCACTTTGGGATACGCAGTATTTT. This gives the protein CARSFWGPLWDTQYF.

The genes are TRBV7-3 and TRBJ2-1, with 10 bases aligning to TRBD2. With V trimmed by 4 bases and J by 1 base, 4 bases remained unmatched. CDR3 length equals 16 residues. Germline CDR1 and CDR2: SGHTA and FQGTGA. CDR3 in DNA: TGTGCCAGCAGCTCGCAACTAGCGGGATCCTACAATGAGCAGTTCTTC. It codes for CASSSQLAGSYNEQFF. The variable domain in full, completed from reference TRBV7-3 and TRBJ2-1, reads GAGVSQTPSNKVTEKGKYVELRCDPISGHTALYWYRQSLGQGPEFLIYFQGTGAADDSGLPNDRFFAVRPEGSVSTLKIQRTERGDSAVYLCASSSQLAGSYNEQFFGPGTRLTVL.

This clone was seen once. V is TRBV2 and J is TRBJ1-2; tentatively, D is TRBD1 (6 bases). The germline gives CDR1 SNHLY, CDR2 FYNNEI. With 2 bases removed from V and 2 bases from J, the gap between germline ends came to 9 bases. The CDR3 has 14 residues. CDR3 protein: CASSEFGQNYGYTF. CDR3 nucleotide sequence: TGTGCCAGCAGTGAATTTGGACAGAACTATGGCTACACCTTC. Drawing the rest from reference TRBV2 and TRBJ1-2, the complete variable domain is EPEVTQTPSHQVTQMGQEVILRCVPISNHLYFYWYRQILGQKVEFLVSFYNNEISEKSEIFDDQFSVERPDGSNFTLKIRSTKLEDSAMYFCASSEFGQNYGYTFGSGTRLTVV.

This chain joins TRBV5-4 and TRBJ2-5; TRBD2 matches at 15 bases. Per germline, CDR1 SGHNT and CDR2 YYREEE (reference sequence). V trimming: 4 bases; J trimming: 2 bases; junction bases outside the gene matches: 3. The CDR3 is 16 amino acids. CDR3 sequence reads: CASSGTSGGLQETQYF. DNA for the CDR3: TGTGCCAGCAGCGGGACTAGCGGGGGGTTACAAGAGACCCAGTACTTC.

This clone occurred a few times. The rearrangement links TRBV6-5 to TRBJ2-1; 9 bases line up with TRBD1. V shed 7 bases, J shed 5 bases, and the junction held 9 bases outside the gene matches. The CDR3 runs to 15 residues. Germline loops: CDR1 MNHEY, CDR2 SVGAGI. CDR3 nucleotide sequence: TGTGCCAGCACCCCACCGGGACAGGGTAACAATGAGCAGTTCTTC. Its translation is CASTPPGQGNNEQFF.

The chain recombines TRBV5-6 with TRBJ2-5, with D possibly being TRBD1 (5 bases). Germline assignment: CDR1 SGHDT and CDR2 YYEEEE. The CDR3 covers 14 residues. V lost 0 bases and J 2 bases, leaving 8 bases between the germline ends. CDR3 nucleotides: TGTGCCAGCAGCTTGGCCGGACAACAAGAGACCCAGTACTTC. It specifies CASSLAGQQETQYF.

This rearrangement joins TRBV27 to TRBJ1-2; a weak D match, TRBD1 (6 bases). The CDR3 covers 12 residues. Trimming removed 5 bases from V and 4 bases from J, with 8 bases in between. Germline V lookup: CDR1 MNHEY, CDR2 SMNVEV (reference sequence). DNA of the CDR3: TGTGCCAGCAGTGCGACAGGCTATGGCTACACCTTC. Its translation: CASSATGYGYTF.

The chain has TRBV4-1 and TRBJ2-5, with 12 bases that match TRBD2. Trimming took 1 base from V and 2 from J; bases not matched to a gene: 8. This CDR3 is built from 18 residues. From germline, CDR1 is MGHRA and CDR2 YSYEKL. In nucleotides, the CDR3 is TGCGCCAGCAGCCAAGTATTAGCCCTAGCGGGGGGGCAAGAGACCCAGTACTTC. This codes for CASSQVLALAGGQETQYF.

This chain uses TRBV7-9 with TRBJ2-7; a weak D match, TRBD2 (6 bases). The CDR3 totals 16 residues. CDR1 SEHNR and CDR2 FQNEAQ come from the germline V gene (reference sequence). V was clipped by 1 base and J by 6 bases, with 19 bases between them. The CDR3 nucleotides read TGTGCCAGCAGCTTAGTGAATCTCGGGGACTCCGGCGAGCAGTACTTC. This translates into CASSLVNLGDSGEQYF.

The chain has TRBV2 and TRBJ2-1; the D gene is possibly TRBD2 (5 bases). From germline, CDR1 is SNHLY and CDR2 FYNNEI. The CDR3 length is 12 residues. Deletions cut 5 bases from V and 9 bases from J, with 11 bases between. The CDR3 DNA reads TGTGCCAGCAGTAGGACTCTCTTTGAGCAGTTCTTC. This codes for CASSRTLFEQFF.

The chain couples TRBV5-1 to TRBJ2-2, with 7 positions matching TRBD2. This CDR3 spans 15 amino acids. With 0 bases clipped from V and 3 bases from J, the junction kept 2 bases outside the gene matches. The germline CDR1 and CDR2 sequences are SGHRS and YFSETQ. CDR3 in DNA: TGCGCCAGCAGCTTGGTGGCGGGAGACACCGGGGAGCTGTTTTTT. Translation: CASSLVAGDTGELFF.